The 31 T cell receptor beta chains presented below share a single source sample, sequenced in a study of blood T cell repertoires in COVID-19. TCRdb's copy holds only in-frame clones and misses some; the assay was immunoSEQ multiplex PCR. The profile shows tens of thousands of clones, around nine tenths of them singletons. Sequencing input: peripheral blood. The origin of the receptors is a man aged 45-65 years with active COVID-19.

The CDR3 is CASSLGGWPGEKLFF. As DNA, the CDR3 is TGTGCCAGCAGCTTGGGAGGCTGGCCGGGAGAAAAACTGTTTTTT. The J gene is TRBJ1-4, the V gene TRBV5-5; the D is unclear. This CDR3 is 15 amino acids long. Trimming removed 0 bases at V and 8 bases at J, with 14 bases between. Germline lookup yields CDR1 SGHKS and CDR2 YYEKEE (reference sequence).

The V gene is TRBV7-3, the J gene TRBJ2-3, with 8 bases fitting TRBD2. V dropped 1 base and J dropped 2; count of bases not matched to a gene: 11. This CDR3 comprises 18 residues. Germline V gene lookup returns CDR1 SGHTA and CDR2 FQGTGA. The CDR3: CASSLIDLLAGYTDTQYF. In DNA form, the CDR3 reads TGTGCCAGCAGCTTAATTGACCTCCTAGCGGGTTACACAGATACGCAGTATTTT.

This clone has only one observation. V is TRBV29-1 and J is TRBJ2-1; 7 nucleotides align to TRBD1. Germline V gene data show CDR1 as SQVTM and CDR2 as ANQGSEA. V gave up 5 bases and J gave up 0 bases; unmatched junction bases: 4. This CDR3 has 14 amino acids. The CDR3 DNA reads TGCAGCGTTAGGGGGCCGAGCTCCTACAATGAGCAGTTCTTC. This sequence encodes CSVRGPSSYNEQFF.

As concerns this clone: The junction shows a germline mismatch at one end, possibly a read error. V usage is TRBV7-8 and J usage is TRBJ1-2, with D maybe TRBD1 (5 bases). The CDR3 contains 11 residues. CDR1 and CDR2 from the germline V gene are SGHVS and FQNEAQ. This CDR3 reads CASSRDYGYTF. The CDR3 DNA reads TGTGCCAGCAGCCGGGACTACGGCTACACCTTC.

The chain combines TRBV10-3 with TRBJ1-2; TRBD1 agrees at 9 bases. The V segment lost 3 bases and the J segment 5 bases; nucleotides outside the gene matches: 1. CDR1 is ENHRY and CDR2 is SYGVKD in the germline V gene. The CDR3 contains 13 residues. This CDR3 is CAISEGQGYGYTF. The CDR3 nucleotides are TGTGCCATCAGTGAAGGACAGGGGTATGGCTACACCTTC.

This clone was recorded only once. V usage is TRBV28 and J usage is TRBJ2-1; unclear D gene. CDR1 MDHEN and CDR2 SYDVKM come from the germline V gene. Trimming removed 10 bases at V and 6 bases at J, with 13 bases between. The CDR3 totals 12 residues. CDR3 sequence reads: CATTRAGNEQFF. The CDR3 DNA reads as TGTGCCACCACGAGAGCCGGCAATGAGCAGTTCTTC. The variable domain in full, with the rest retrieved from reference TRBV28 and TRBJ2-1, is DVKVTQSSRYLVKRTGEKVFLECVQDMDHENMFWYRQDPGLGLRLIYFSYDVKMKEKGDIPEGYSVSREKKERFSLILESASTNQTSMYLCATTRAGNEQFFGPGTRLTVL.

This chain joins TRBV5-1 and TRBJ1-4; D not resolved. Germline CDR1 and CDR2: SGHRS and YFSETQ. The CDR3 has 13 amino acids. V was pared by 4 bases and J by 8 bases, with 12 bases between. CDR3 protein: CASSPLSGEKLFF. The CDR3 nucleotides read TGCGCCAGCAGCCCACTCTCCGGGGAAAAACTGTTTTTT. The whole variable domain, filled in from reference TRBV5-1 and TRBJ1-4, reads KAGVTQTPRYLIKTRGQQVTLSCSPISGHRSVSWYQQTPGQGLQFLFEYFSETQRNKGNFPGRFSGRQFSNSRSEMNVSTLELGDSALYLCASSPLSGEKLFFGSGTQLSVL.

This clone showed up just once. The chain employs TRBV9 and TRBJ2-1; perhaps TRBD1 as D (6 bases). Trimming removed 0 bases from V and 8 bases from J, with 15 bases in between. CDR1 SGDLS and CDR2 YYNGEE come from the germline V gene. The CDR3 contains 15 residues. Written as DNA, the CDR3 is TGTGCCAGCAGCGTAGAGGGGGTGGGGCGGGATGAGCAGTTCTTC. Its translation: CASSVEGVGRDEQFF.

The chain carries TRBV18 and TRBJ1-5; D may be TRBD1 (6 bases). There are 15 residues in the CDR3. Trimming cost V 6 bases and J 2 bases, with 14 bases left between them. Germline assignment: CDR1 KGHSH and CDR2 LQKENI. The DNA of the CDR3 is TGTGCCAGCTCCACCAGGGGTTACGGCAATCAGCCCCAGCATTTT. It translates to CASSTRGYGNQPQHF. Supplemented by reference TRBV18 and TRBJ1-5, the full variable domain reads NAGVMQNPRHLVRRRGQEARLRCSPMKGHSHVYWYRQLPEEGLKFMVYLQKENIIDESGMPKERFSAEFPKEGPSILRIQQVVRGDSAAYFCASSTRGYGNQPQHFGDGTRLSIL.

In DNA form, the CDR3 reads TGTGCCAGCAGCTTAGGACTAGCGGGGTACAATGAGCAGTTCTTC. Amino acids: CASSLGLAGYNEQFF. V usage is TRBV7-3 and J usage is TRBJ2-1; the match to TRBD2 covers 12 bases. The CDR3 consists of 15 residues. The J segment lost 4 bases and the V segment lost 2 bases, leaving 0 bases of the junction unmatched. Germline-derived CDR1 and CDR2 are SGHTA and FQGTGA. The full variable domain, in which reference TRBV7-3 and TRBJ2-1 provide the parts outside the CDR3, is GAGVSQTPSNKVTEKGKYVELRCDPISGHTALYWYRQSLGQGPEFLIYFQGTGAADDSGLPNDRFFAVRPEGSVSTLKIQRTERGDSAVYLCASSLGLAGYNEQFFGPGTRLTVL.

The chain employs TRBV2 and TRBJ2-1, with D unresolved. Germline CDR1 and CDR2: SNHLY and FYNNEI. The V end lost 6 bases, the J end lost 3 bases, and 12 bases lay between the germline ends. CDR3 length: 14 amino acids. The CDR3 region has the DNA TGTGCCAGCAGAGAGCGCGAGAGCTACAATGAGCAGTTCTTC. Translation gives CASRERESYNEQFF.

The chain links TRBV10-3 to TRBJ2-7, with D perhaps TRBD2 (5 bases). The CDR3 consists of 13 residues. V was clipped by 3 bases and J by 3 bases, with 9 bases between them. Germline V gene sequence: CDR1 ENHRY, CDR2 SYGVKD. In DNA form, the CDR3 reads TGTGCCATCAGTGATTCGGGAAGCTACGAGCAGTACTTC. Translated, it gives CAISDSGSYEQYF.

CDR3 amino acids: CASSLRTQNSPLHF. Here the CDR3 DNA reads TGTGCCAGCAGTTTACGGACACAGAATTCACCCCTCCACTTT. The gene calls are TRBV27 and TRBJ1-6; maybe TRBD1 (5 bases). Trimming cost V 2 bases and J 7 bases, with 9 bases left between them. CDR1 and CDR2 (germline): MNHEY, SMNVEV (reference sequence). This CDR3 spans 14 amino acids.

This chain uses TRBV7-3 with TRBJ2-2; D is uncertain. Germline V gene lookup returns CDR1 SGHTA and CDR2 FQGTGA. The germline V and J ends were trimmed by 5 bases and 5 bases, with 9 bases remaining between them. The CDR3 contains 13 residues. The CDR3 is CASSPWLTGELFF. CDR3 in DNA: TGTGCCAGCAGCCCTTGGCTTACCGGGGAGCTGTTTTTT. Together with reference TRBV7-3 and TRBJ2-2, the CDR3 gives the full variable domain: GAGVSQTPSNKVTEKGKYVELRCDPISGHTALYWYRQSLGQGPEFLIYFQGTGAADDSGLPNDRFFAVRPEGSVSTLKIQRTERGDSAVYLCASSPWLTGELFFGEGSRLTVL.

This rearrangement joins TRBV7-3 to TRBJ2-7; TRBD1 matches at 11 bases. V lost 5 bases to trimming and J lost 3 bases; unmatched junction nucleotides: 3. The V gene's germline CDR1 is SGHTA and CDR2 FQGTGA. The CDR3 loop spans 14 amino acids. CDR3 sequence reads: CASSPGTGGYEQYF. The CDR3 nucleotides read TGTGCCAGCAGCCCCGGGACAGGGGGCTACGAGCAGTACTTC.

The V and J genes are TRBV7-9 and TRBJ1-3; 12 bases match TRBD1. Germline V gene lookup returns CDR1 SEHNR and CDR2 FQNEAQ (reference sequence). The CDR3 extends over 19 amino acids. V shed 4 bases, J shed 4 bases, and the junction held 14 bases outside the gene matches. The CDR3 spells CASSSPPGQGAMGGNTIYF. The DNA of the CDR3 is TGTGCCAGCAGCTCACCACCGGGACAGGGGGCAATGGGAGGAAACACCATATATTTT.

The chain joins TRBV24-1 to TRBJ1-1, with D possibly matching TRBD1 (6 bases). Germline V CDR1 and CDR2: KGHDR, SFDVKD. V gave up 4 bases and J gave up 8 bases, with 13 bases separating them. The CDR3 covers 13 residues. CDR3 nucleotide sequence: TGTGCCACCAGTGACCGGGACAAAAACGAAGCTTTCTTT. It specifies CATSDRDKNEAFF.

The sample holds one count of this clone. This chain joins TRBV19 and TRBJ1-5; D is ambiguous. This CDR3 is 14 amino acids long. Trimming took 1 base from V and 1 from J, leaving 5 bases between them. Germline CDR1 and CDR2: LNHDA and SQIVND (reference sequence). CDR3 in amino acids: CASSIAVSNQPQHF. The CDR3 coding sequence is TGTGCCAGTAGTATAGCGGTGAGCAATCAGCCCCAGCATTTT.

This clone was counted once. The chain employs TRBV3-1 (or the pseudogene TRBV3-2) and TRBJ2-7; TRBD2 might be the D (5 bases). CDR1 is LGHDT, CDR2 YNNKEL, per germline (reference sequence). The CDR3 loop spans 13 amino acids. V gave up 5 bases and J gave up 2 bases, with 10 bases separating them. The CDR3 DNA follows: TGTGCCAGCAGCGGCTGGGGAGCCTACGAGCAGTACTTC. Protein product: CASSGWGAYEQYF.

V gene TRBV24-1 combines with J gene TRBJ2-7; 8 positions agree with TRBD1. This CDR3 has 15 residues. Per the germline V gene, CDR1 is KGHDR and CDR2 is SFDVKD. The V and J ends lost 5 bases and 0 bases, in that order; junction bases with no gene match: 5. DNA of the CDR3: TGTGCCACCAGTGGAGGACAGGGCAGCTCCTACGAGCAGTACTTC. Translated, it gives CATSGGQGSSYEQYF.

Concerning this clone itself: The same CDR3 arises from other DNA sequences in this sample as well. J is TRBJ1-2 and V is TRBV6-5; 8 bases fit TRBD1. V dropped 6 bases and J dropped 0; count of bases not matched to a gene: 6. This CDR3 comprises 15 residues. Germline V lookup: CDR1 MNHEY, CDR2 SVGAGI. As DNA, the CDR3 is TGTGCCAGCAGAGACCGGGACAGGACTAACTATGGCTACACCTTC. It specifies CASRDRDRTNYGYTF.

This clone was seen just once. The chain is built from TRBV19 and TRBJ2-2; D may be TRBD2 (6 bases). The CDR3 is 17 amino acids. Germline CDR1 and CDR2: LNHDA and SQIVND (reference sequence). With 7 bases removed from V and 1 base from J, the gap between germline ends came to 19 bases. The CDR3 protein is CASNSQEAGMNTGELFF. CDR3 nucleotide sequence: TGTGCCAGTAATAGCCAAGAGGCGGGGATGAACACCGGGGAGCTGTTTTTT. The whole variable domain, remainder taken from reference TRBV19 and TRBJ2-2, is DGGITQSPKYLFRKEGQNVTLSCEQNLNHDAMYWYRQDPGQGLRLIYYSQIVNDFQKGDIAEGYSVSREKKESFPLTVTSAQKNPTAFYLCASNSQEAGMNTGELFFGEGSRLTVL.

CDR3 residues: CASSQIPGRQGTGELFF. CDR3 sequence (DNA): TGCGCCAGCAGCCAAATTCCCGGGAGACAGGGCACCGGGGAGCTGTTTTTT. The gene calls are TRBV5-1 and TRBJ2-2, with a possible D match to TRBD1 (7 bases). Germline V gene data show CDR1 as SGHRS and CDR2 as YFSETQ. V was clipped by 4 bases and J by 4 bases, with 20 bases between them. The CDR3 is made up of 17 amino acids.

The rearrangement links TRBV4-1 to TRBJ1-1; D unresolved. Germline V gene sequence: CDR1 MGHRA, CDR2 YSYEKL. CDR3 length equals 13 residues. Trimming stripped 8 bases from V and 1 base from J, with 11 bases between. CDR3: CASGRWRNTEAFF. CDR3 in DNA: TGCGCCAGCGGGAGGTGGAGGAACACTGAAGCTTTCTTT.

V gene TRBV11-3 combines with J gene TRBJ2-5; D may be TRBD1 (5 bases). Trimming removed 4 bases at V and 4 bases at J, with 16 bases between. The germline CDR1 and CDR2 sequences are SGHNT and YENEEA. This CDR3 comprises 15 residues. The CDR3 spells CASSSRSGYRETQYF. In DNA form, the CDR3 reads TGTGCCAGCAGCTCACGGTCAGGGTACCGAGAGACCCAGTACTTC.

The V gene is TRBV4-2, the J gene TRBJ2-7; 8 bases align to TRBD2. Germline V lookup: CDR1 LGHNA, CDR2 YNFKEQ. The CDR3 extends over 15 amino acids. V lost 7 bases to trimming and J lost 4 bases; unmatched junction nucleotides: 12. This CDR3 is CASTHGAGVGYEQYF. The CDR3 DNA sequence: TGTGCCAGCACCCACGGAGCGGGGGTCGGATACGAGCAGTACTTC.

The rearrangement links TRBV30 to TRBJ1-6; D perhaps matches TRBD1 (5 bases). Germline V gene lookup returns CDR1 GTSNPN and CDR2 SVGIG (reference sequence). V was shortened by 0 bases and J by 9 bases, with 18 bases between the two germline ends. The CDR3 loop spans 16 amino acids. The CDR3 nucleotides are TGTGCCTGGAGTGTACTCGGCAGGGCTGGTGGTTCACCCCTCCACTTT. This sequence encodes CAWSVLGRAGGSPLHF. Together with reference TRBV30 and TRBJ1-6, the CDR3 gives the full variable domain: SQTIHQWPATLVQPVGSPLSLECTVEGTSNPNLYWYRQAAGRGLQLLFYSVGIGQISSEVPQNLSASRPQDRQFILSSKKLLLSDSGFYLCAWSVLGRAGGSPLHFGNGTRLTVT.

This chain connects TRBV28 to TRBJ2-7; the D is unclear. CDR1 and CDR2 (germline): MDHEN, SYDVKM. Trimming shortened V by 2 bases and J by 0 bases, and 8 bases separated the two germline ends. The CDR3 has 14 amino acids. CDR3: CASSLAGYSYEQYF. For the CDR3, the DNA is TGTGCCAGCAGTTTAGCCGGTTACTCCTACGAGCAGTACTTC.

V usage is TRBV25-1 and J usage is TRBJ1-3; the D is unclear. Per germline, CDR1 MGHDK and CDR2 SYGVNS. Trimming pared 5 bases from V and 0 bases from J, leaving 5 bases between. The CDR3 has 13 amino acids. As DNA, the CDR3 is TGTGCCAGCAGTAAGAGCTCTGGAAACACCATATATTTT. Protein: CASSKSSGNTIYF.

The rearrangement links TRBV6-4 to TRBJ1-5; D gene unclear. Germline V CDR1 and CDR2: MRHNA, SNTAGT. Trimming removed 3 bases from V and 4 bases from J, with 13 bases in between. CDR3 length: 15 residues. The CDR3: CASSDDPGENQPQHF. The CDR3 DNA reads as TGTGCCAGCAGTGATGACCCGGGAGAAAATCAGCCCCAGCATTTT.

This CDR3 reads CAWLSPGGNSPLHF. DNA of the CDR3: TGTGCCTGGCTGAGTCCTGGAGGGAATTCACCCCTCCACTTT. This chain joins TRBV30 and TRBJ1-6; D gene unclear. This CDR3 region has 14 residues. CDR1 is GTSNPN, CDR2 SVGIG, per germline (reference sequence). The germline V and J ends were trimmed by 5 bases and 7 bases, with 15 bases remaining between them.